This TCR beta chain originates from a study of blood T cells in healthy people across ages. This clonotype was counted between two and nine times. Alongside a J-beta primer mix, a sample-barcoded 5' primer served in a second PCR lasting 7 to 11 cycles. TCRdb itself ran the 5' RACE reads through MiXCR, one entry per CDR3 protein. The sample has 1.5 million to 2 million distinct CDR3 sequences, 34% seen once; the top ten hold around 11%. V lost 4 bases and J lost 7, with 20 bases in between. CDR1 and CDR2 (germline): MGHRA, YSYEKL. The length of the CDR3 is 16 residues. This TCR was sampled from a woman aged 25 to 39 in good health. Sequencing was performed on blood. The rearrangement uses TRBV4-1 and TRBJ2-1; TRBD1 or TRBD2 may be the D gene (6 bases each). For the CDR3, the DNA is TGCGCCAGCAGCCCCCTAGCTGTAGGGGGGATTAATGAGCAGTTCTTC. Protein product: CASSPLAVGGINEQFF.